This T cell receptor beta chain is from a study of T cell repertoires in cytomegalovirus infection. Study conclusions and caveats: CMV-specific TCR beta clonotypes restricted by HLA-C were the ones dominating the ex vivo response.

From the reads, TCRdb called clonotypes with MiXCR, one entry per CDR3 protein. Found here are over 300,000 distinct CDR3 sequences, more than 8% of them singletons; the top ten hold 4.3%. This clonotype has only a few counts. Its matching antigen is unknown. CDR3 length equals 13 residues. The V end was cut by 6 bases, the J end by 2 bases, with 10 bases between. The sequence came from a human donor in good health (CMV status not recorded). Some clones in this sample may be carry-over from other donors' samples. The chain combines TRBV12-3 or TRBV12-4 with TRBJ2-5; D might be TRBD2 (5 bases). Sample: PBMCs. CDR3 sequence (DNA): TGTGCCAGCAGCCCCCTAGCACAAGAGACCCAGTACTTC. Protein sequence: CASSPLAQETQYF.